This TCR beta chain came from a study of beta chain features in type 1 diabetes. Study outcomes and limitations: Moderately but significantly shorter TCRB CDR3s were found in Type 1 diabetes patients in all four CD4+ subsets. No resolution was reached here on whether HLA type influences TCRB rearrangement.

Every isolated RNA sample was fully reverse transcribed, so sequencing captured expressed TCRB transcripts. Only in-frame clones appear in the TCRdb table, and some are missing; sequencing was by immunoSEQ multiplex PCR. The profile shows 200,000 to 250,000 clones, 9% to 10% of them singletons. Worth noting for this clone: No antigen is known for it.

Sequenced material: naive CD4+ T cells from blood. This receptor was obtained from a woman under 30 in good health.

CDR3 sequence (DNA): TGTGCCAGTACTCCGGGCCCGGAGGGAGCTTATGGCTACACCTTC. Translation: CASTPGPEGAYGYTF. The chain uses TRBV19 and TRBJ1-2, with D unclear. Germline-derived CDR1 and CDR2 are LNHDA and SQIVND (reference sequence). The CDR3 runs 15 residues. Trimming stripped 7 bases from V and 5 bases from J, with 20 bases between.